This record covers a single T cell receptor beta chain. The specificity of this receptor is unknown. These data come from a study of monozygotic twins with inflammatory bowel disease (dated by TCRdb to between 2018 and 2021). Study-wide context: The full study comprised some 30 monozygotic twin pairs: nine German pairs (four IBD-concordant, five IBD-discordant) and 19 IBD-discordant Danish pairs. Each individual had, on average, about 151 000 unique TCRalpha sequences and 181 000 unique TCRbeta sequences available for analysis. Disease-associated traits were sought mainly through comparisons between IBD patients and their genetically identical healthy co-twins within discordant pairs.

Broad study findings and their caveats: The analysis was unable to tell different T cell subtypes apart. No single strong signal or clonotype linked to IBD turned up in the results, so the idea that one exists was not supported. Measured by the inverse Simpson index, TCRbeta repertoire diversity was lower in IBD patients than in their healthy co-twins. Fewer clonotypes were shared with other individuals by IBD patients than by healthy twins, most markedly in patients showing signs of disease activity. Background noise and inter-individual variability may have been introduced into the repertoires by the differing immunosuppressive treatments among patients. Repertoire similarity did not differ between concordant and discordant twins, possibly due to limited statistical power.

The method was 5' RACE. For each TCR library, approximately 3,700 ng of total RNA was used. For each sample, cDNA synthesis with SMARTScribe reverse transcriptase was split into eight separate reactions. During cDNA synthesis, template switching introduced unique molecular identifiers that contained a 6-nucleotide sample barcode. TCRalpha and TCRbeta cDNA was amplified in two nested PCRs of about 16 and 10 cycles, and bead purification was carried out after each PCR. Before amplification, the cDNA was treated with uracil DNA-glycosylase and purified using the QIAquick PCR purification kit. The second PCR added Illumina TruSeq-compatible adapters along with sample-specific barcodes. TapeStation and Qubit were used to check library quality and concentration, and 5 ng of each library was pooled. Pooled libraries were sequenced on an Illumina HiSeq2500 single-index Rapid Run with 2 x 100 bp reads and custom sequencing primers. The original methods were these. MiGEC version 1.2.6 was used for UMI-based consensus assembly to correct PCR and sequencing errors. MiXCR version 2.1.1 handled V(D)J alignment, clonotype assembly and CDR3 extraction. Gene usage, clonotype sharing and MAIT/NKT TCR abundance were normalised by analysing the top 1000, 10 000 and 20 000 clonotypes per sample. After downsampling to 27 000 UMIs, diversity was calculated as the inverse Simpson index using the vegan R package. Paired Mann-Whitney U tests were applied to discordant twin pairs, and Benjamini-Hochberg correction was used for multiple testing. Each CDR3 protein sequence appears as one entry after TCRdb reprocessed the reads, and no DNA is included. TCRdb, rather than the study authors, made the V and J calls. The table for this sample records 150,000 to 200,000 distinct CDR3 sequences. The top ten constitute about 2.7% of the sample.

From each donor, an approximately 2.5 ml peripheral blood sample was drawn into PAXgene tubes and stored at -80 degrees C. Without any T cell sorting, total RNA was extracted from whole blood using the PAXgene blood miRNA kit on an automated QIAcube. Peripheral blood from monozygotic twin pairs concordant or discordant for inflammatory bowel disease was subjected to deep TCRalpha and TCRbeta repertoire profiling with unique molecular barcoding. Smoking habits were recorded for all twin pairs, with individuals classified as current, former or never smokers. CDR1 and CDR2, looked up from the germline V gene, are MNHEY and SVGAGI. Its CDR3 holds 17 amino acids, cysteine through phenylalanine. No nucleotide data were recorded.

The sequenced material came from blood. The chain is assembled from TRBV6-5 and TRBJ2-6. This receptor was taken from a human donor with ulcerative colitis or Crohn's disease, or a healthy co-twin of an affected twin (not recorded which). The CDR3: CASSYRKSVSGANVLTF.